The clone carrying this T cell receptor (beta chain) was seen ten or more times. Its matching antigen is unknown. By flow cytometry, patients selected for sequencing had shown an expansion of CD8+CD57+ cells. Every patient presented with severe acquired aplastic anemia. The data were obtained in a study of CD8+CD57+ T cells in acquired aplastic anemia. For the study at large: Recorded DNA amounts for sorted CD4+ and CD8+ cells had an average of around 3 ug. Regarding the study as a whole: Roughly 28 was the count of CD8+ CDR3 sequences that patients shared with controls.

Germline CDR1 SGHRS, CDR2 YFSETQ. Trimming shortened V by 1 base and J by 3 bases, and 5 bases separated the two germline ends. The CDR3 contains 13 residues. The TCR beta profiling, which covered VDJ combination and CDR3 sequence, was carried out using genomic DNA as the template. MiXCR was run by TCRdb on the reads, yielding one entry per CDR3 protein. This sample has over 150,000 distinct CDR3 sequences; around 63% occur once, and the top ten carry approximately 46%. This TCR derives from a human donor with aplastic anemia. The sample was sorted CD4+, CD8+, or CD8+CD57+ T cells (not recorded which) from PBMCs. The V call is TRBV5-1, the J call TRBJ1-5; D gene ambiguous. The CDR3 spells CASSLTVNQPQHF. In DNA form, the CDR3 reads TGCGCCAGCAGCTTGACGGTCAATCAGCCCCAGCATTTT.